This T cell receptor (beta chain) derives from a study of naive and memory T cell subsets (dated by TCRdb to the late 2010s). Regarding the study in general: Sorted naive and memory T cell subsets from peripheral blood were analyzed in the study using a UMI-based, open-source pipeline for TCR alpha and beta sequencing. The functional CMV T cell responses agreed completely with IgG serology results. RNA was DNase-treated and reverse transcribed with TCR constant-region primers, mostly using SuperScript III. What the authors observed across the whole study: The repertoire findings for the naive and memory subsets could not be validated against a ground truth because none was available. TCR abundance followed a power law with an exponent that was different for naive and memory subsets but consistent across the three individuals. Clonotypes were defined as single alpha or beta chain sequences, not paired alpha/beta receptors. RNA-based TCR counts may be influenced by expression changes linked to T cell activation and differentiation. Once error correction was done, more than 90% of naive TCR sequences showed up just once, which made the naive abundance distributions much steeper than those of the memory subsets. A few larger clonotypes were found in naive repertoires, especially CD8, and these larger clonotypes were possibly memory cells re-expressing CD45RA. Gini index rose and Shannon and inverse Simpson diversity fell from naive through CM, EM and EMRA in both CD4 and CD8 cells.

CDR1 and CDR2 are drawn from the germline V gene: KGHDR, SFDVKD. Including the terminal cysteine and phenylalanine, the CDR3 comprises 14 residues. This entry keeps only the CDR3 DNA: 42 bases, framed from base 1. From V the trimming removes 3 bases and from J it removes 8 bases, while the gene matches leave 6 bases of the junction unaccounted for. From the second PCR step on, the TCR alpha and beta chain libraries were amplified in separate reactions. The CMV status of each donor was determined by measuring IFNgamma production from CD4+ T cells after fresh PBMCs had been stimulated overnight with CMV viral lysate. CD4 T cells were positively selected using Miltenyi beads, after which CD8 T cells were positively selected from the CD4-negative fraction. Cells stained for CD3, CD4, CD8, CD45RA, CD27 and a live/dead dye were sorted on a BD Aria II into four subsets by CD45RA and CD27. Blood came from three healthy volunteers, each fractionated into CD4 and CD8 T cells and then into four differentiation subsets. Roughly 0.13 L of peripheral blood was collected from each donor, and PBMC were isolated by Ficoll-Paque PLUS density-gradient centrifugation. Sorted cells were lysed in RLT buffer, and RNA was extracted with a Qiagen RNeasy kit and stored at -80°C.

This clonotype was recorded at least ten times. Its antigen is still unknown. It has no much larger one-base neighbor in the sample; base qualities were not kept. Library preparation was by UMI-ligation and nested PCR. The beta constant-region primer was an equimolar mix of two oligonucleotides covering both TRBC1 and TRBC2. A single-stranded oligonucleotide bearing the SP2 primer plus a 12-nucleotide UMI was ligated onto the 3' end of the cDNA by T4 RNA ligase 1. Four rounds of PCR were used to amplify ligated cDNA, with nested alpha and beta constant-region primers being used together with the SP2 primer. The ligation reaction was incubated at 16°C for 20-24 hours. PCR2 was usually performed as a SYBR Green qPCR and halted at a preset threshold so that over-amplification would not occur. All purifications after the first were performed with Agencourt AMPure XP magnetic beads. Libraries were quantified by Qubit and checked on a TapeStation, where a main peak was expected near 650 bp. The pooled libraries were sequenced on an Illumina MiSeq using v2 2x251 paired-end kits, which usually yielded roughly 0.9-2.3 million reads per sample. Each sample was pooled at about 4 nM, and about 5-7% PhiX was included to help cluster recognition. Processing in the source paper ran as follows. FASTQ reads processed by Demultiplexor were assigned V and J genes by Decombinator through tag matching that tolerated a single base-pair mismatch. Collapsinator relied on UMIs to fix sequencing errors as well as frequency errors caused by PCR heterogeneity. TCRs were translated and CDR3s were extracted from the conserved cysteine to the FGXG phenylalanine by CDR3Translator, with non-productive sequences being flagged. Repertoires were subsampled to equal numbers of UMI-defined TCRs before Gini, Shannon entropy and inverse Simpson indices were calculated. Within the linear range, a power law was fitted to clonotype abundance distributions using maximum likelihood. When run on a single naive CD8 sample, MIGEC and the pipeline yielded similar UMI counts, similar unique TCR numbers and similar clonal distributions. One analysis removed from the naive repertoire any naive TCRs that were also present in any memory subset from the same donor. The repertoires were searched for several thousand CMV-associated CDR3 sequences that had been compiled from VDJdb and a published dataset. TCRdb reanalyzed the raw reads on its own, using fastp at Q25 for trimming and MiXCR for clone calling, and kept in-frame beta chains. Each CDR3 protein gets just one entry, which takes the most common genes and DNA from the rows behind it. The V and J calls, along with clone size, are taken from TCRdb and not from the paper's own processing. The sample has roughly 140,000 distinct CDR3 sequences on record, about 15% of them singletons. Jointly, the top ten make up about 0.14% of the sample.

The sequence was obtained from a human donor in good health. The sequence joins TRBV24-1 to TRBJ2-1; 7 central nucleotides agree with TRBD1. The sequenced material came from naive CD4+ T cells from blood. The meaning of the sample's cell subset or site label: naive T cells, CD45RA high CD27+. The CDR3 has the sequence CATSDPQGGYEQFF. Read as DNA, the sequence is TGTGCCACCAGTGATCCCCAAGGGGGCTATGAGCAGTTCTTC.